The T cell receptor beta chain described here comes from a study of cytomegalovirus exposure and HLA in healthy donors. Points on this clone: Its antigen is not known.

Regarding the study as a whole: In a later analysis, a missense DCLRE1C variant was linked to TCR beta V- and J-gene trimming. Overall, roughly 160 TCR beta chains were annotated as cytomegalovirus-associated. TCR beta sequences numbering around 15,000 were associated with HLA alleles at 0.05 false discovery rate in a later analysis.

PCR was performed using 60 Vbeta and 13 Jbeta primers. How the authors handled the data: A later analysis tallied roughly 77 million unique TCR beta chains, around 10 million of them shared. Clones were sequenced by immunoSEQ multiplex PCR, and TCRdb holds only the in-frame ones, with some missing. D and trimming come from the DNA, and the V and J calls and clone size come from that table. The table gives 120,000 to 150,000 clones; the top ten clones make up 1.5% to 2% of it. The sequencing input was PBMCs. The clonotype comes from a woman aged 50 to 60 in good health and CMV-seronegative.

The chain's CDR3 is CASSQPRTGNTQYF. The CDR3 DNA reads TGCGCCAGCAGCCAACCCCGAACGGGGAATACGCAGTATTTT. The rearrangement links TRBV4-1 to TRBJ2-3, with D maybe TRBD2 (5 bases). This CDR3 comprises 14 residues. V was shortened by 2 bases and J by 7 bases, with 13 bases between the two germline ends. CDR1 and CDR2 from the germline V gene are MGHRA and YSYEKL.